This TCR beta chain was found in a study of OX40 agonist ivuxolimab in advanced cancers. The wider study: An agonistic anti-OX40 (CD134) antibody, ivuxolimab, was used to treat the patients. Allowance was made for prior anti-PD-1, anti-PD-L1 or anti-CTLA-4 therapy, and roughly 40% had some.

The germline V gene encodes CDR1 SGHVS and CDR2 FQNEAQ. The V and J ends lost 5 bases and 0 bases respectively, with 11 bases between them. This CDR3 region has 15 residues. Autoimmune disease history or systemic immunosuppression led to patient exclusion. Only in-frame clones appear in the TCRdb table, and some are missing; sequencing was by immunoSEQ multiplex PCR. The repertoire has roughly 61,000 clones, roughly 92% of them found once; the top ten carry 15% to 20%. Comment on this clone: Its target is not known.

Study results and limitations: Dose levels from 0.1 to 3.0 mg/kg saw CD4+ and CD8+ blood T cells expand clonally by week 6.

The clonotype originates from an adult with an advanced solid tumor such as melanoma, head and neck, liver or kidney cancer. The material was CD4+ or CD8+ T cells sorted from blood, obtained in a trial of the OX40 agonist ivuxolimab. V gene TRBV7-8 combines with J gene TRBJ1-5; possibly TRBD1 for D (5 bases). The CDR3 nucleotides read TGTGCCAGCAGCAAGACAGACTATAGCAATCAGCCCCAGCATTTT. Encoded protein: CASSKTDYSNQPQHF. The full variable domain, in which reference TRBV7-8 and TRBJ1-5 provide the parts outside the CDR3, is GAGVSQSPRYKVAKRGQDVALRCDPISGHVSLFWYQQALGQGPEFLTYFQNEAQLDKSGLPSDRFFAERPEGSVSTLKIQRTQQEDSAVYLCASSKTDYSNQPQHFGDGTRLSIL.